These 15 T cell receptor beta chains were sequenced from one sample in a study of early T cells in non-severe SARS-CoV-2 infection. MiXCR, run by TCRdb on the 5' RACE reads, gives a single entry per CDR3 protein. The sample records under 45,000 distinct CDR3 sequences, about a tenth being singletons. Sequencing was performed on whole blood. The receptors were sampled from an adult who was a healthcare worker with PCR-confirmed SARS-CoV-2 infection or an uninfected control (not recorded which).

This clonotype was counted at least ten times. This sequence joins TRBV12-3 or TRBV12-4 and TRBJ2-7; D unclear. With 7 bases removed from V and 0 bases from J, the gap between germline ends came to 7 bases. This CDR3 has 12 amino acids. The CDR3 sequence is CASTVGSYEQYF. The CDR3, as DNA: TGTGCCAGCACCGTTGGCTCCTACGAGCAGTACTTC.

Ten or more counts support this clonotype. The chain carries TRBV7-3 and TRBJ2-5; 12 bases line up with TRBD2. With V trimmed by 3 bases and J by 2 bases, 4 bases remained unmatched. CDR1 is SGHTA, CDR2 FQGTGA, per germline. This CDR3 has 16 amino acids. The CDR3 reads CASSLGTSGSQETQYF. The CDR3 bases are TGTGCCAGCAGCTTGGGGACTAGCGGGTCTCAAGAGACCCAGTACTTC. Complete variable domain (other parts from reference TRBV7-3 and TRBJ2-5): GAGVSQTPSNKVTEKGKYVELRCDPISGHTALYWYRQSLGQGPEFLIYFQGTGAADDSGLPNDRFFAVRPEGSVSTLKIQRTERGDSAVYLCASSLGTSGSQETQYFGPGTRLLVL.

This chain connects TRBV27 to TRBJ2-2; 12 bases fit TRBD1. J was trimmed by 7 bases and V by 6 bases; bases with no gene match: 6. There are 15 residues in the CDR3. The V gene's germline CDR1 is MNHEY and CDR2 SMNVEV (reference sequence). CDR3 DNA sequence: TGTGCCAGCAGATGGGGACAGGGGGCAGACGGGGAGCTGTTTTTT. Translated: CASRWGQGADGELFF.

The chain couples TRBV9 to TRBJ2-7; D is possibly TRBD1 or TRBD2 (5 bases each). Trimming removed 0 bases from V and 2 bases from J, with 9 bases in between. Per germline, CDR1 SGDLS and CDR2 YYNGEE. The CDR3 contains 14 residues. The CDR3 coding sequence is TGTGCCAGCAGCGTAGGGACGGGGCCCTACGAGCAGTACTTC. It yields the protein CASSVGTGPYEQYF.

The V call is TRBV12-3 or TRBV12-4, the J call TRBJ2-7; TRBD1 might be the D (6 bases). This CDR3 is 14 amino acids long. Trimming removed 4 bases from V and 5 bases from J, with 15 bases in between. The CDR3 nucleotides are TGTGCCAGCAGTTCACAGGGACGGACCCACGAGCAGTACTTC. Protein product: CASSSQGRTHEQYF.

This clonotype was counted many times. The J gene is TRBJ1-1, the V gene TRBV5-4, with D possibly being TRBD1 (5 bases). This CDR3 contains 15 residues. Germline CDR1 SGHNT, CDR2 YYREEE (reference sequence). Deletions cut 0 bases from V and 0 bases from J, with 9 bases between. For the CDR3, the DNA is TGTGCCAGCAGCTTGGGGGGGGAAATGAACACTGAAGCTTTCTTT. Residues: CASSLGGEMNTEAFF.

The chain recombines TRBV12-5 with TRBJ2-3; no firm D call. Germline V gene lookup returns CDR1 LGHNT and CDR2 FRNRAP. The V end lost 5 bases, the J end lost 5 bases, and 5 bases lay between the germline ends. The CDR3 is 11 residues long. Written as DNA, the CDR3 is TGTGCTAGTGGTCCTAGAGATACGCAGTATTTT. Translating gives CASGPRDTQYF.

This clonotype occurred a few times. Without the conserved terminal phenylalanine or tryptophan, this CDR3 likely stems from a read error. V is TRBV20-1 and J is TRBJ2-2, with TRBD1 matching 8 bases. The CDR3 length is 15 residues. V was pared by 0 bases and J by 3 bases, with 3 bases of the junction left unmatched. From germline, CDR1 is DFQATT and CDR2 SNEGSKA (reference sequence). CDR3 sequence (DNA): TGCAGTGCTAGAGAACCGGACAGGGACACCGGGGAGCTGTTTTGT. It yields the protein CSAREPDRDTGELFC.

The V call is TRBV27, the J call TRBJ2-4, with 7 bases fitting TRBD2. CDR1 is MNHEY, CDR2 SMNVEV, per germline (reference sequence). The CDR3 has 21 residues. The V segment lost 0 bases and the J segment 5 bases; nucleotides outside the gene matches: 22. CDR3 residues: CASSLSWVPILGRGPQNIQYF. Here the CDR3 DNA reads TGTGCCAGCAGTTTATCTTGGGTTCCGATTTTGGGGAGGGGCCCCCAAAACATTCAGTACTTC.

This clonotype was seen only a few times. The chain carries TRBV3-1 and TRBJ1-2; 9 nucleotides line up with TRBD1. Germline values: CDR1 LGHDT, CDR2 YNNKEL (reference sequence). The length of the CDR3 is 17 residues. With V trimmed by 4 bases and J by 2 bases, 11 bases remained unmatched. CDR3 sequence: CASSPDVTGQGNYGYTF. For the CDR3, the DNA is TGTGCCAGCAGCCCAGATGTAACAGGACAGGGGAACTATGGCTACACCTTC. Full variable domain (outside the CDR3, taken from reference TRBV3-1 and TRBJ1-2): DTAVSQTPKYLVTQMGNDKSIKCEQNLGHDTMYWYKQDSKKFLKIMFSYNNKELIINETVPNRFSPKSPDKAHLNLHINSLELGDSAVYFCASSPDVTGQGNYGYTFGSGTRLTVV.

The CDR3 DNA reads TGTGCCAGCAGCTTTGGACAGGATTATAGGTCTGGCTACACCTTC. The encoded protein is CASSFGQDYRSGYTF. This chain joins TRBV5-4 and TRBJ1-2, with 7 nucleotides matching TRBD1. The CDR3 sequence is 15 residues long. Germline V gene sequence: CDR1 SGHNT, CDR2 YYREEE (reference sequence). V was pared by 2 bases and J by 7 bases, with 11 bases of the junction left unmatched.

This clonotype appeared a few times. Here the CDR3 reads CASSQGDSQANYGYTF. CDR3 in DNA: TGCGCCAGCAGCCAAGGGGACAGCCAAGCTAACTATGGCTACACCTTC. The V gene is TRBV4-1, the J gene TRBJ1-2; TRBD1 matches 7 bases. The CDR3 is 16 residues long. The V and J ends lost 1 base and 0 bases, in that order; junction bases with no gene match: 5. The germline V gene encodes CDR1 MGHRA and CDR2 YSYEKL.

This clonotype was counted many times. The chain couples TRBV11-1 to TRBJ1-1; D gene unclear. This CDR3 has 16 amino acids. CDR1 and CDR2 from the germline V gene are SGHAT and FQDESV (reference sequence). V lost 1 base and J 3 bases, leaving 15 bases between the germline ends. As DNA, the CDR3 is TGTGCCAGCAGCTTAGGCACAAGTGGTTGGGACACTGAAGCTTTCTTT. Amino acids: CASSLGTSGWDTEAFF.

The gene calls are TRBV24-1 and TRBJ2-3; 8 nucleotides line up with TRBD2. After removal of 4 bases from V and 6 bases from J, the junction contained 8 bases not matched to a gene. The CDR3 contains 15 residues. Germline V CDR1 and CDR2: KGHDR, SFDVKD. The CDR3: CATSEISGGYDTQYF. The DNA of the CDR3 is TGTGCCACCAGTGAAATAAGCGGGGGCTACGATACGCAGTATTTT.

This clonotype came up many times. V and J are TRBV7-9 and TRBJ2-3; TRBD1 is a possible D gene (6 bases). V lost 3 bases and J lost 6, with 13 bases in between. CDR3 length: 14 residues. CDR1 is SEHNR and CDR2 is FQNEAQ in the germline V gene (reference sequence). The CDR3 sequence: CASSLGRGLDTQYF. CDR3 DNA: TGTGCCAGCAGCTTGGGCAGGGGCTTGGATACGCAGTATTTT. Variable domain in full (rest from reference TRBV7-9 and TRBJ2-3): DTGVSQNPRHKITKRGQNVTFRCDPISEHNRLYWYRQTLGQGPEFLTYFQNEAQLEKSRLLSDRFSAERPKGSFSTLEIQRTEQGDSAMYLCASSLGRGLDTQYFGPGTRLTVL.